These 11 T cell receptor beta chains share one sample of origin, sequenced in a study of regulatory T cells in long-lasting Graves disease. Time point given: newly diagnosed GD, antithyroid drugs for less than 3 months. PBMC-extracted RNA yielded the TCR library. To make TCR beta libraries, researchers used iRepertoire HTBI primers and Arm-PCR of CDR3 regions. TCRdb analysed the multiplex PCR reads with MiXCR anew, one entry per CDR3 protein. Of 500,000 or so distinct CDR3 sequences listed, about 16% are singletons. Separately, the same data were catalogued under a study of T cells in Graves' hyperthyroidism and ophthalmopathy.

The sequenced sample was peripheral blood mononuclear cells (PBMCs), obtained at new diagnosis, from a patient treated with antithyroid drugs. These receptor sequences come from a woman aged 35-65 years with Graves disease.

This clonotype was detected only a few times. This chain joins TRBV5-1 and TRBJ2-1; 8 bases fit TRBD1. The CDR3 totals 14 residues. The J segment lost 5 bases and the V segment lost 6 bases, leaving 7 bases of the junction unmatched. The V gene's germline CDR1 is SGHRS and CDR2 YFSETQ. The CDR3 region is CASTRDRLNNEQFF. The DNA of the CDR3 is TGCGCCAGCACCCGGGACAGGCTTAACAATGAGCAGTTCTTC.

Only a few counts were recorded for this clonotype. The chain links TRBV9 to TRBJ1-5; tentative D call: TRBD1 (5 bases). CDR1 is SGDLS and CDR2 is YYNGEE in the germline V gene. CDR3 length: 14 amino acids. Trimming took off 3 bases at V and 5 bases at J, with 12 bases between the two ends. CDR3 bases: TGTGCCAGCAGCGAAGGAGTACAGGATCAGCCCCAGCATTTT. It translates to CASSEGVQDQPQHF.

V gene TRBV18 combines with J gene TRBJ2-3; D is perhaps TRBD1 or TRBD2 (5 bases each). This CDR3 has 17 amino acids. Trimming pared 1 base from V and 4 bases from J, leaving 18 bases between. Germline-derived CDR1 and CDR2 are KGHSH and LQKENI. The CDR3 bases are TGTGCCAGCTCACCACTATCAAGGGCAGTGGGGGCAGATACGCAGTATTTT. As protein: CASSPLSRAVGADTQYF.

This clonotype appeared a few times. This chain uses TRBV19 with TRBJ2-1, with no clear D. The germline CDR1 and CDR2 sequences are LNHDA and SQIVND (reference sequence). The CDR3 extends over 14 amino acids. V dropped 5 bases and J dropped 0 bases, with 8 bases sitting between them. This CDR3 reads CASSRSSSYNEQFF. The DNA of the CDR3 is TGTGCCAGTAGTCGGTCTAGCTCCTACAATGAGCAGTTCTTC. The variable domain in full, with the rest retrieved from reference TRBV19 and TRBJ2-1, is DGGITQSPKYLFRKEGQNVTLSCEQNLNHDAMYWYRQDPGQGLRLIYYSQIVNDFQKGDIAEGYSVSREKKESFPLTVTSAQKNPTAFYLCASSRSSSYNEQFFGPGTRLTVL.

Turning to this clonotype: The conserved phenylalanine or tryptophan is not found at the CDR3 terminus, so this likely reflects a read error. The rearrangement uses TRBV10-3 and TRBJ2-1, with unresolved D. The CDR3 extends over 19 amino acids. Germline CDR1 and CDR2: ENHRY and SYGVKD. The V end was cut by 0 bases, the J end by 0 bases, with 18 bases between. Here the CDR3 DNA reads TGTGCCATCAGTGAGTCATTATTCCAACAATCGAACTCCTACAATGAGCAGTTCCTC. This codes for CAISESLFQQSNSYNEQFL.

The CDR3 sequence: CASSARDSRRGYTF. The CDR3 bases are TGTGCCAGCAGTGCCCGGGACTCAAGACGTGGCTACACCTTC. The chain recombines TRBV9 with TRBJ1-2; possible D gene TRBD1, 5 bases. V lost 5 bases, J lost 7 bases, and 18 bases lay in between. This CDR3 is 14 amino acids long. Per the germline V gene, CDR1 is SGDLS and CDR2 is YYNGEE.

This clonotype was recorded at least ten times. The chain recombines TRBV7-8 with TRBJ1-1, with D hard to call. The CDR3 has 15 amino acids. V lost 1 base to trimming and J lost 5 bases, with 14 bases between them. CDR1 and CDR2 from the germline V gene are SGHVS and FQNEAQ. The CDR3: CASSLGGWAETEAFF. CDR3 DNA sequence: TGTGCCAGCAGCTTAGGTGGATGGGCGGAGACTGAAGCTTTCTTT.

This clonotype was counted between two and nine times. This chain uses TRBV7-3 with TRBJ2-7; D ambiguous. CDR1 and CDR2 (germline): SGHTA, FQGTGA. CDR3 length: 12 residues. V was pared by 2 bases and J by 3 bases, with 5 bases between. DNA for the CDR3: TGTGCCAGCAGCTTATACTACTACGAGCAGTACTTC. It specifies CASSLYYYEQYF.

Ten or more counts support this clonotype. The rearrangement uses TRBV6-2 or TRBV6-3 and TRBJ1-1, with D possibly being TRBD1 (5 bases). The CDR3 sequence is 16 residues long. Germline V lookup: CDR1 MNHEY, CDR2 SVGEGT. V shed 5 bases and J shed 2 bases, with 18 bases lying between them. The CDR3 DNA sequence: TGTGCCAGCAGTGAATGGGGCGAGTTTACCAACACTGAAGCTTTCTTT. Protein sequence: CASSEWGEFTNTEAFF.

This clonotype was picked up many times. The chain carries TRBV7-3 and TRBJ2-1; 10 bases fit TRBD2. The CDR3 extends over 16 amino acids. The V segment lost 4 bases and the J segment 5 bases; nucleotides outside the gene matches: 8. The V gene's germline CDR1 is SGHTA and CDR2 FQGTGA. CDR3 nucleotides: TGTGCCAGCAGCTCCGATCTAGCGGGGGCCCACAATGAGCAGTTCTTC. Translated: CASSSDLAGAHNEQFF.

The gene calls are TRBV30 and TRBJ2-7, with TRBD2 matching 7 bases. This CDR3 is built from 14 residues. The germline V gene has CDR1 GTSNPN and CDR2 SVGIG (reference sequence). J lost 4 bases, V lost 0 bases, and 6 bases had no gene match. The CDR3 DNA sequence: TGTGCCTGGAGTGTTGGGGGGGTTGGGTACGAGCAGTACTTC. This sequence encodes CAWSVGGVGYEQYF.